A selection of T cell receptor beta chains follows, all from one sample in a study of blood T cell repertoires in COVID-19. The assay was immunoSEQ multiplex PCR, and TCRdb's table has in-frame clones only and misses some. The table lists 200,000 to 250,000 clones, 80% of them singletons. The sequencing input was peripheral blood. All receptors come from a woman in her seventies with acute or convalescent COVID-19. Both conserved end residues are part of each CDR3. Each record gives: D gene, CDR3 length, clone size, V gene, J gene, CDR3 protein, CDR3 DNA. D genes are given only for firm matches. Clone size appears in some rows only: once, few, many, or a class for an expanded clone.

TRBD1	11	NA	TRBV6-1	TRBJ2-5	CASGQEETQYF	TGTGCCAGCGGACAGGAAGAGACCCAGTACTTC
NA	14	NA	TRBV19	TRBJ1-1	CASRDGLMNTEAFF	TGTGCCAGTAGGGACGGACTCATGAACACTGAAGCTTTCTTT
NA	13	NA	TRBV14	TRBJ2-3	CASCRQDTDTQYF	TGTGCCAGCTGTAGGCAGGACACAGATACGCAGTATTTT
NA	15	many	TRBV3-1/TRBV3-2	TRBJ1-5	CASSQTTGSNQPQHF	TGTGCCAGCAGCCAAACTACAGGGAGCAATCAGCCCCAGCATTTT
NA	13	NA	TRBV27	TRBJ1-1	CASSLGQNTEAFF	TGTGCCAGCAGTTTGGGACAGAACACTGAAGCTTTCTTT
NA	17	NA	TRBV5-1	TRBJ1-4	CASSARVTATENEKLFF	TGCGCCAGCAGTGCTCGGGTTACTGCGACAGAAAATGAAAAACTGTTTTTT
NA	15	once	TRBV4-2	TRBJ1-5	CASSQEPGGDQPQHF	TGTGCCAGCAGCCAAGAACCAGGCGGGGATCAGCCCCAGCATTTT
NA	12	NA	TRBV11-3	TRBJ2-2	CASSRNTGELFF	TGTGCCAGCAGCCGGAACACCGGGGAGCTGTTTTTT
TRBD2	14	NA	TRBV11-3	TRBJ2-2	CASRRGVNTGELFF	TGTGCCAGCAGACGGGGGGTCAACACCGGGGAGCTGTTTTTT
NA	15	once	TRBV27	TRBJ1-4	CASSLFVGANEKLFF	TGTGCCAGCAGTTTATTCGTAGGGGCTAATGAAAAACTGTTTTTT
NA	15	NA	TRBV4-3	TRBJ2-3	CASSARTGSTDTQYF	TGCGCCAGCAGCGCCCGGACGGGGAGCACAGATACGCAGTATTTT
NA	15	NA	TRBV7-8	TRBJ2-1	CASSPDTSSYNEQFF	TGTGCCAGCAGCCCTGACACGAGCTCCTACAATGAGCAGTTCTTC
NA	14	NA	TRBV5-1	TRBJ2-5	CASSPASNGETQYF	TGCGCCAGCAGCCCGGCGTCCAACGGGGAGACCCAGTACTTC
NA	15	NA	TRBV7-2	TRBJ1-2	CASSLVYRVNYGYTF	TGTGCCAGCAGCTTAGTGTACAGGGTTAACTATGGCTACACCTTC
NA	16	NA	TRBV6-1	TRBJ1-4	CASSEGWGGRNEKLFF	TGTGCCAGCAGTGAAGGCTGGGGAGGGAGGAATGAAAAACTGTTTTTT
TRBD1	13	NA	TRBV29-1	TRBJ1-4	CSVLQGAGEKLFF	TGCAGCGTCCTACAGGGGGCAGGTGAAAAACTGTTTTTT
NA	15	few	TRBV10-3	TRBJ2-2	CAISESGPPTGELFF	TGTGCCATCAGTGAGTCTGGGCCCCCGACCGGGGAGCTGTTTTTT